These 2 T cell receptor beta chains came from one sample sequenced in a study of T cell responses to AZD1222 COVID-19 vaccine. Libraries were prepared by immunoSEQ multiplex PCR; TCRdb keeps only in-frame clonotypes and omits some of them. The profile covers around 120,000 clones, with roughly 89% appearing a single time and over 8.5% taken by the ten largest. The sequencing used peripheral blood, collected on day 0 of MenACWY control vaccination. Every receptor here comes from an adult in good health.

The rearrangement joins TRBV28 to TRBJ1-5; a possible D gene is TRBD1 (5 bases). V was trimmed by 7 bases and J by 4 bases, leaving 17 bases between them. CDR1 MDHEN and CDR2 SYDVKM come from the germline V gene. The CDR3 length is 15 residues. CDR3 sequence: CASKYRGEYNQPQHF. CDR3 DNA: TGTGCCAGCAAATACCGGGGGGAGTATAATCAGCCCCAGCATTTT.

V is TRBV2 and J is TRBJ1-1, with 9 bases that match TRBD1. With 3 bases clipped from V and 5 bases from J, the junction kept 7 bases outside the gene matches. Germline V gene sequence: CDR1 SNHLY, CDR2 FYNNEI. This CDR3 spans 15 amino acids. The CDR3 nucleotides read TGTGCCAGCAGTGAGGTACAGGGGGCTTATACTGAAGCTTTCTTT. Amino acids: CASSEVQGAYTEAFF.